The sample holds many counts of the clone carrying this T cell receptor (beta chain). The record originates from a study of neurological immune-mediated disorders. The CDR3 spans 16 residues. V shed 2 bases, J shed 5 bases, and the junction held 6 bases outside the gene matches. Per the germline V gene, CDR1 is MNHEY and CDR2 is SVGEGT. TCRdb re-called the 5' RACE reads through MiXCR, storing one row per CDR3 protein. The table records over 25,000 distinct CDR3 sequences, around an eighth of them present only once. Sequencing used PBMCs. The rearrangement links TRBV6-2 or TRBV6-3 to TRBJ2-1, with 10 bases identical to TRBD1. This TCR was recovered from a woman in her sixties in good health. The CDR3 DNA sequence: TGTGCCAGCAGTTACCGTACCGGGACAGGGGACAATGAGCAGTTCTTC. This codes for CASSYRTGTGDNEQFF.